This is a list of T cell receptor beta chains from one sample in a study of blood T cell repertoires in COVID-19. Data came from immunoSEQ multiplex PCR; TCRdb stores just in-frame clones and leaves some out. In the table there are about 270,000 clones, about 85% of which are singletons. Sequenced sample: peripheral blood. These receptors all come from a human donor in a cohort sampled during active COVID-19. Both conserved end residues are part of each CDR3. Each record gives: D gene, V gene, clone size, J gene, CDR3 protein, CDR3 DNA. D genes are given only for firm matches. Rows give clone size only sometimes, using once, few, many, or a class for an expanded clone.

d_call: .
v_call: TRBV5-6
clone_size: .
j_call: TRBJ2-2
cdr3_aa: CASSLPGMNTGELFF
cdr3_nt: TGTGCCAGCAGCTTGCCAGGGATGAACACCGGGGAGCTGTTTTTT

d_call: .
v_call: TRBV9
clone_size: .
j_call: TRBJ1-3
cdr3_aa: CASSVGHHFSGNTIYF
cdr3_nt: TGTGCCAGCAGCGTAGGTCACCACTTCTCTGGAAACACCATATATTTT

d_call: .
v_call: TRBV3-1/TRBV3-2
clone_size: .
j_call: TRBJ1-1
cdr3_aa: CASRRASGGEAFF
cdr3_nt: TGTGCCAGCAGACGAGCCTCCGGAGGTGAAGCTTTCTTT

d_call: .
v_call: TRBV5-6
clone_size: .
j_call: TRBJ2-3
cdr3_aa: CASSTSPWGGADTQYF
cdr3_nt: TGTGCCAGCAGCACATCCCCCTGGGGCGGAGCAGATACGCAGTATTTT

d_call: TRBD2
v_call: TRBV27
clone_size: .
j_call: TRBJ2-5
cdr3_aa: CASSSSGSGFKTQYF
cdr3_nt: TGTGCCAGCAGTTCTAGCGGGAGTGGTTTCAAGACCCAGTACTTC

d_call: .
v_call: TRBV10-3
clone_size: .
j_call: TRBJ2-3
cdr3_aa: CAMDKGAGGATDTQYF
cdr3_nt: TGTGCCATGGACAAGGGGGCCGGGGGCGCAACAGATACGCAGTATTTT

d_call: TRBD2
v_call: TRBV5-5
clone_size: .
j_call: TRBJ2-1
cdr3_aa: CASSPGLADPYNEQFF
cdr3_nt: TGTGCCAGCAGCCCGGGACTAGCGGACCCCTACAATGAGCAGTTCTTC

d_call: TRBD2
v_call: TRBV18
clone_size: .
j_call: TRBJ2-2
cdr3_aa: CASSPRGLADTGELFF
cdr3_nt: TGTGCCAGCTCACCACGGGGACTAGCGGATACCGGGGAGCTGTTTTTT

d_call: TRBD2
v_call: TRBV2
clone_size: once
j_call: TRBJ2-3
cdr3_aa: CASKGLAGRDTQYF
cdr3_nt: TGTGCCAGCAAAGGACTAGCGGGAAGGGATACGCAGTATTTT

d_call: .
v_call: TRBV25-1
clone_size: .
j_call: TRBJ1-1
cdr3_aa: CASSSWRDNTEAFF
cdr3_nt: TGTGCCAGCAGTTCGTGGAGGGACAACACTGAAGCTTTCTTT

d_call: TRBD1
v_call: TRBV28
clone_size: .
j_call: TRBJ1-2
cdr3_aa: CASTATGGYGYTF
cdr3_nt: TGTGCCAGCACCGCGACAGGGGGCTATGGCTACACCTTC

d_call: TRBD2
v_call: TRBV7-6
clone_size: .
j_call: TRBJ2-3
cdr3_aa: CASSRLAGGGADTQYF
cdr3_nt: TGTGCCAGCAGTCGTCTAGCGGGAGGGGGAGCAGATACGCAGTATTTT

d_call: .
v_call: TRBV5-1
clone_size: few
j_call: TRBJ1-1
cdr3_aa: CASSLRHVQAEAFF
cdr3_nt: TGCGCCAGCAGCCTACGACACGTTCAAGCTGAAGCTTTCTTT

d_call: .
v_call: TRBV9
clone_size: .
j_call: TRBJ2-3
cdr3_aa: CASSAMRKDDTQYF
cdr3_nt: TGTGCCAGCAGCGCTATGCGGAAGGATGATACGCAGTATTTT

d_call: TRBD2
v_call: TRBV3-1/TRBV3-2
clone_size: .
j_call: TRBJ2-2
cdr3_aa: CASSLGLAGSVAGELFF
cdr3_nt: TGTGCCAGCAGCCTGGGACTAGCGGGAAGTGTGGCCGGGGAGCTGTTTTTT

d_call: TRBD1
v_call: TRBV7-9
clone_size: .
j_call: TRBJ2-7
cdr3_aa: CASSPEGQGRKQYF
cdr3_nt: TGTGCCAGCAGCCCCGAGGGACAGGGTAGAAAGCAGTACTTC

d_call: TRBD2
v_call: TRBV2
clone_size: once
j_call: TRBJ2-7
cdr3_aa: CASTEGLAGDSRYF
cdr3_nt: TGTGCCAGCACCGAGGGACTAGCGGGTGATTCCCGGTACTTC

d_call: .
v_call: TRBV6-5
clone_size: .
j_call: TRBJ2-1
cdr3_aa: CASRAGIGVYNEQFF
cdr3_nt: TGTGCCAGCAGAGCAGGGATCGGAGTCTACAATGAGCAGTTCTTC

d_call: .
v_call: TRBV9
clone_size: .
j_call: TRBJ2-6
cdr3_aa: CASSVARTDPSAGANVLTF
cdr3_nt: TGTGCCAGCAGCGTAGCTCGGACAGACCCAAGTGCTGGGGCCAACGTCCTGACTTTC

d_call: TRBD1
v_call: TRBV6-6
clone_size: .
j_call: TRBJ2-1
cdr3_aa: CSVVDRVMSEQFF
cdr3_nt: TGTTCTGTAGTGGACAGGGTTATGAGTGAGCAGTTCTTC

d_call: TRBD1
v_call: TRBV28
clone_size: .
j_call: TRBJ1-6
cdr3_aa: CASCAGGYSPLHF
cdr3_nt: TGTGCCAGCTGCGCAGGGGGTTATTCACCCCTCCACTTT

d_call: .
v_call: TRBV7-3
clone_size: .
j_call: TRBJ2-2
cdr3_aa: CASSVDWNTGELFF
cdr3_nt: TGTGCCAGCAGCGTCGACTGGAACACCGGGGAGCTGTTTTTT

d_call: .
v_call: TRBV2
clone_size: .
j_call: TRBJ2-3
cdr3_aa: CASSDSRDTQYF
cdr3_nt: TGTGCCAGCAGTGATTCGAGGGATACGCAGTATTTT

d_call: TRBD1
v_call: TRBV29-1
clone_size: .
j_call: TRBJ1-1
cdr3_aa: CSVELRGDRGRVGAFF
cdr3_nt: TGCAGCGTTGAACTCCGAGGGGACAGGGGGCGAGTTGGAGCTTTCTTT

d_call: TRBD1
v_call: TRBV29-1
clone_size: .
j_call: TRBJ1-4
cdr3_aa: CSFSTGSNEKLFF
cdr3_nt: TGCAGCTTTTCGACAGGGTCTAATGAAAAACTGTTTTTT

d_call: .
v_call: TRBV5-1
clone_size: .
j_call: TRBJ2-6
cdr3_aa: CASSRSGAGANVLTF
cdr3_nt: TGCGCCAGCAGCCGGTCGGGTGCAGGGGCCAACGTCCTGACTTTC

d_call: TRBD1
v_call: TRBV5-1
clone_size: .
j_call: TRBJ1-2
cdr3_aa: CASSPYRTGGGYTF
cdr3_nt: TGCGCCAGCAGCCCGTACCGGACAGGGGGTGGCTACACCTTC

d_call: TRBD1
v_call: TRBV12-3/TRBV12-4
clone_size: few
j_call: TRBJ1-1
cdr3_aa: CASSRDRFEAFF
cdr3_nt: TGTGCCAGCAGTAGGGACAGGTTTGAAGCTTTCTTT

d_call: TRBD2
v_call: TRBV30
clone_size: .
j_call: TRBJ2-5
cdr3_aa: CAWSPGLAGVETQYF
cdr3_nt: TGTGCCTGGAGTCCGGGACTAGCGGGAGTGGAGACCCAGTACTTC

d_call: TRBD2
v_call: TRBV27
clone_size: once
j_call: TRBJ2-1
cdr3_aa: CASSLEGILAGGYNEQFF
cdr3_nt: TGTGCCAGCAGTTTAGAAGGGATACTAGCGGGAGGTTACAATGAGCAGTTCTTC

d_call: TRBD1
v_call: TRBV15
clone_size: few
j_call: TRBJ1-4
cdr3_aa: CATSRGDRVLSEKLFF
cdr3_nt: TGTGCCACCAGCAGAGGGGACAGGGTTTTGAGTGAAAAACTGTTTTTT

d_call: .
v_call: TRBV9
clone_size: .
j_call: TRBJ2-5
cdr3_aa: CASSTRDRRSQETQYF
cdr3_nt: TGTGCCAGCAGCACCAGAGACAGGAGATCACAAGAGACCCAGTACTTC

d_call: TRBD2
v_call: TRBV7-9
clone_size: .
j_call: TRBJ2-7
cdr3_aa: CASSFGTSGSIYEQYF
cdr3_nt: TGTGCCAGCAGCTTTGGGACTAGCGGGAGTATCTACGAGCAGTACTTC

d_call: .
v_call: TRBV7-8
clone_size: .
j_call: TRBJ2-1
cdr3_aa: CASSLGHLEQFF
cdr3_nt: TGTGCCAGCAGCTTAGGACATCTTGAGCAGTTCTTC

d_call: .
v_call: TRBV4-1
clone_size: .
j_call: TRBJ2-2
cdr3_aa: CASSQDSGTGELFF
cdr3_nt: TGCGCCAGCAGCCAAGATTCGGGCACCGGGGAGCTGTTTTTT

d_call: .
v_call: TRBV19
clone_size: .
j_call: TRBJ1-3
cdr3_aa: CASTPQSSGNTIYF
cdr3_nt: TGTGCCAGTACCCCCCAGTCCTCTGGAAACACCATATATTTT

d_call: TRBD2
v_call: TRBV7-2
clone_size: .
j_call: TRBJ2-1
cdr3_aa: CASSLASWGRAGSNEQFF
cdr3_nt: TGTGCCAGCAGCTTAGCCAGTTGGGGGAGGGCCGGTAGCAATGAGCAGTTCTTC

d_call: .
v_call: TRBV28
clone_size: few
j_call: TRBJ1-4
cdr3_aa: CASNGREKLFF
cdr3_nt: TGTGCCAGCAATGGCCGAGAAAAACTGTTTTTT

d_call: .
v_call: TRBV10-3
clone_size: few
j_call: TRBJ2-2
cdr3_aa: CAIRPKDRPNTGELFF
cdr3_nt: TGTGCCATCAGGCCCAAGGACAGACCGAACACCGGGGAGCTGTTTTTT

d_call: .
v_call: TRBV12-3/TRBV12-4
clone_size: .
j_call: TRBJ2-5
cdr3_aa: CASSLMGLETQYF
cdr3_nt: TGTGCCAGCAGTTTAATGGGGCTCGAGACCCAGTACTTC

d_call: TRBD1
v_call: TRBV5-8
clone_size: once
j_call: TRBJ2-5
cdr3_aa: CASSRVGQGSETQYF
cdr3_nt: TGTGCCAGCAGCCGGGTGGGACAGGGGTCAGAGACCCAGTACTTC

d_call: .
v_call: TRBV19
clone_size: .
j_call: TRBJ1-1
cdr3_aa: CASSLGGAGINTEAFF
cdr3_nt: TGTGCCAGTAGCCTAGGCGGCGCGGGGATTAACACTGAAGCTTTCTTT

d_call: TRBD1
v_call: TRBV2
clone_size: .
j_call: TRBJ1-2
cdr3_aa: CASSGGRGMPGGYGYTF
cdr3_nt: TGTGCCAGCAGTGGAGGCAGGGGGATGCCTGGGGGCTATGGCTACACCTTC

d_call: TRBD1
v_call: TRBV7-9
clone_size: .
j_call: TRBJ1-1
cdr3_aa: CASSPGTGEAFF
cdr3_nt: TGTGCCAGCAGCCCCGGGACAGGGGAAGCTTTCTTT

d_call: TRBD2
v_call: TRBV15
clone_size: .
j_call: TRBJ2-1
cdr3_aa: CATSRDRTSGSLRQANEQFF
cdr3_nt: TGTGCCACCAGCAGAGATCGGACTAGCGGGAGTTTAAGGCAGGCGAATGAGCAGTTCTTC

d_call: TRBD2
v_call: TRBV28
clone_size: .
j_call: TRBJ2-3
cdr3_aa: CASSQAGTSTDTQYF
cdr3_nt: TGTGCCAGCAGTCAAGCGGGAACTAGCACAGATACGCAGTATTTT

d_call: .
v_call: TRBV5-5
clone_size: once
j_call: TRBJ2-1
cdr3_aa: CASSFTSWEQFF
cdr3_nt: TGTGCCAGCAGCTTTACTAGCTGGGAGCAGTTCTTC

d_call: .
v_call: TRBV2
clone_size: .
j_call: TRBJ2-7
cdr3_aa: CASADAGMNYEQYF
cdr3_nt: TGTGCCAGCGCCGACGCGGGGATGAACTACGAGCAGTACTTC

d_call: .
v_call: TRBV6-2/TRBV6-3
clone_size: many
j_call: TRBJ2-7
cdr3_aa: CASSGGGGGTYEQYF
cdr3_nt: TGTGCCAGCAGTGGGGGAGGAGGTGGAACCTACGAGCAGTACTTC

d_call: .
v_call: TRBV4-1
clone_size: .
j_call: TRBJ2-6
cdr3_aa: CASSEGLRGGGANVLTF
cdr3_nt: TGCGCCAGCAGCGAAGGCTTGAGGGGGGGAGGGGCCAACGTCCTGACTTTC